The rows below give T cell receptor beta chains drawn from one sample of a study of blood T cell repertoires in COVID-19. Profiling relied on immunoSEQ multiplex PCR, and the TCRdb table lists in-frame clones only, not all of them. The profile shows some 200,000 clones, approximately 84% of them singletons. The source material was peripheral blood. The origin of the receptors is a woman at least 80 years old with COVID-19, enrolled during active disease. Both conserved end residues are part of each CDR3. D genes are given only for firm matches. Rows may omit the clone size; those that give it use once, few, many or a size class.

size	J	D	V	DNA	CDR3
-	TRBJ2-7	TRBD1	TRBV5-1	TGCGCCAGCAGCTTGGGTGGGGACAGGGTTTACGAGCAGTACTTC	CASSLGGDRVYEQYF
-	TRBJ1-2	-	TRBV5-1	TGCGCCAGCAGCTTACCGGGAGGGAGTGACTATGGCTACACCTTC	CASSLPGGSDYGYTF
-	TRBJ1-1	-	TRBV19	TGTGCCAGTAGTACCGCGGGGTCCGGCACTGAAGCTTTCTTT	CASSTAGSGTEAFF
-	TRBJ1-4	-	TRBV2	TGTGCCAGCACACAGGGAGGGGAAAAACTGTTTTTT	CASTQGGEKLFF
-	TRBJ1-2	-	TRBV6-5	TGTGCCAGCAGTTACTCAGCGGTCCTAGCTAACTATGGCTACACCTTC	CASSYSAVLANYGYTF
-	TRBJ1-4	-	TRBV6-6	TGTGCCAGCAGTCCCGGGACTCCTGTTGCAACTAATGAAAAACTGTTTTTT	CASSPGTPVATNEKLFF
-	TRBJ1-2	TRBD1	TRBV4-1	TGCGCCAGCAGCTATCCCGGGACAGGAAGGGGCTACACCTTC	CASSYPGTGRGYTF
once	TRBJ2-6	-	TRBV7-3	TGTGCCAGCAGCACCACAGGGTTCGGGGCCAACGTCCTGACTTTC	CASSTTGFGANVLTF
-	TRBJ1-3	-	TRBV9	TGTGCCAGCAGCGTAACAGGTATTGGCGCCTCTGGAAACACCATATATTTT	CASSVTGIGASGNTIYF
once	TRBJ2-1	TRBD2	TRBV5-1	TGCGCCAGCACTAGTCCGGGACTAGCGGGGTTAGAGCAGTTCTTC	CASTSPGLAGLEQFF
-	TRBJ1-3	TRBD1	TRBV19	TGTGCCACCAGACAGGGGGCGGCTCGTTACTCTGGAAACACCATATATTTT	CATRQGAARYSGNTIYF
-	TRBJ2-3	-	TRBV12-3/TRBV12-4	TGTGCCAGCACTATCGACTTGTATACGCAGTATTTT	CASTIDLYTQYF
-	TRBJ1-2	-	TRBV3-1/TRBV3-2	TGTGCCACCGGAGAGGGAGGAAGTGGCTACACCTTC	CATGEGGSGYTF
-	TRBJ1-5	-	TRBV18	TGTGCCAGCTCACCTCGGACAGTTACGATAGGGAATCAGCCCCAGCATTTT	CASSPRTVTIGNQPQHF
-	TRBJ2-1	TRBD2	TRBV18	TGTGCCAGCTCACCACGGGGAGGGGCGGGTTCCTACAATGAGCAGTTCTTC	CASSPRGGAGSYNEQFF
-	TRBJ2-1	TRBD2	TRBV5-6	TGTGCCTCCGCCCGGAGACTAGCGGGGTATAATGAGCAGTTCTTC	CASARRLAGYNEQFF
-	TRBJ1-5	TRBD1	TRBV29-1	TGCAGCGTTGAAGAGCCGGGACAGGGAAATCAGCCCCAGCATTTT	CSVEEPGQGNQPQHF